This T cell receptor beta chain was captured in a study of a mutant IDH1 vaccine in newly diagnosed glioma. Across the whole study: Patients had received radiotherapy, temozolomide, or both previously, most receiving both.

The length of the CDR3 is 11 residues. The V end lost 3 bases, the J end lost 15 bases, and 12 bases lay between the germline ends. The germline CDR1 and CDR2 sequences are MGHDK and SYGVNS. Clones were sequenced by immunoSEQ multiplex PCR, and TCRdb holds only the in-frame ones, with some missing. Of around 50,000 clones detected, 86% appear once; the ten largest clones hold about 2.5%. This clone has only a few counts. Described time point: baseline, week 1 (first vaccination visit). The treatment is: pre-vaccination baseline after standard-of-care therapy. The sample in question was PBMCs, obtained from a glioma patient treated with radiotherapy, temozolomide or both. The TCR originated in a man in his forties or fifties with glioma. The chain joins TRBV25-1 to TRBJ2-1; D may be TRBD1 (5 bases). CDR3 in DNA: TGTGCCAGCAGTGACCGAACCCAGGGGTTCTTC. It encodes CASSDRTQGFF. Variable domain in full (rest from reference TRBV25-1 and TRBJ2-1): EADIYQTPRYLVIGTGKKITLECSQTMGHDKMYWYQQDPGMELHLIHYSYGVNSTEKGDLSSESTVSRIRTEHFPLTLESARPSHTSQYLCASSDRTQGFFGPGTRLTVL.